The rows below give T cell receptor beta chains drawn from one sample of a study of blood T cells in healthy people across ages. TCRdb reprocessed the 5' RACE reads via MiXCR and lists one record per CDR3 protein. The data contain 850,000 to 1,000,000 distinct CDR3 sequences, 51% of them seen just once; the ten biggest clones take up 20% to 25%. Sample: blood. The receptors shown here come from a woman in her fifties or sixties in good health. Both conserved end residues are part of each CDR3.

cdr3_aa,v_call,j_call
CASIDGTGGNIQYF,TRBV28,TRBJ2-4
CSAKGQGGGNQPQHF,TRBV20-1,TRBJ1-5
CASSYQTGGETQYF,TRBV6-2/TRBV6-3,.
CASSIGTAQETQYF,TRBV19,TRBJ2-5
CASSFGTTIYEQYF,TRBV5-6,TRBJ2-7
CASSLNGGLGYEQYF,TRBV7-3,TRBJ2-7
CASSQGGREKLFF,TRBV23-1,TRBJ1-4
CASSQGVPGELFF,TRBV3-1,TRBJ2-2
CSVRDRVTYEQYF,TRBV29-1,TRBJ2-7
CASRMQGAKGNEQFF,TRBV12-3/TRBV12-4,TRBJ2-1
CSAERGGDYEQYF,TRBV20-1,TRBJ2-7
CASSGRQGFNIQYF,TRBV6-1,TRBJ2-4
CANSPTGGENYGYTF,TRBV4-2,TRBJ1-2
CASSHTSGRVNEQFF,TRBV7-2,TRBJ2-1
CASSYGTSRQETQYF,TRBV6-5,TRBJ2-5
CSARRTGLTDTQYF,TRBV20-1,TRBJ2-3
CASSAVETGQGYF,TRBV4-1,TRBJ2-4
CASSANSWTYEQYF,TRBV6-2/TRBV6-3,TRBJ2-7
CASGPGRVAGANVLTF,TRBV2,TRBJ2-6
CSVEVSAAEQYF,TRBV29-1,TRBJ2-5
CASSQAPWQGGAYEQYF,TRBV4-1,TRBJ2-7
CASSPPWAGVGNEQFF,TRBV7-6,TRBJ2-1
CASSLGNANYGYTF,TRBV12-3/TRBV12-4,TRBJ1-2
CSAAPPGTNTGELFF,TRBV20-1,TRBJ2-2
CASSQANGQETQYF,TRBV4-2,TRBJ2-5
CASRPGGVGAYEQYF,TRBV2,TRBJ2-7
CASSPGLVEQYF,TRBV11-2,.
CASSGMTGDSYEQYF,TRBV2,TRBJ2-7
CASSKSPRSGNTQYF,TRBV21-1,TRBJ2-3
CASRALNSPLHF,TRBV2,TRBJ1-6
CASSHGLALNEQYF,TRBV4-2,TRBJ2-7
CAWGKDRAFDEQYF,TRBV30,.
CASSGHSTGTAIYEQYF,TRBV27,TRBJ2-7
CASSPTSDRGLYGYTF,TRBV11-2,TRBJ1-2
CATSDFGSGAIQQETQYF,TRBV24-1,TRBJ2-5
CASSWARGRNSPLHF,TRBV12-3/TRBV12-4,TRBJ1-6
CASSRSTSGETQYF,TRBV18,TRBJ2-5
CSARVVPGTGFGTDTQYF,TRBV20-1,TRBJ2-3
CASSPTTTYNEQFF,TRBV18,TRBJ2-1
CASSRFTSGRATEQYF,TRBV4-1,.
CASSLRWGETKNIQYF,TRBV7-8,TRBJ2-4
CASRRQGATNEKLFF,TRBV27,TRBJ1-4
CASSPGGASYTYEQYF,TRBV3-1,TRBJ2-7
CASSQDLRAGLPYEQYF,TRBV4-1,.
CASSQGTSGRAFTGELFF,TRBV4-1,TRBJ2-2
CASSKKREASYEQYF,TRBV7-9,TRBJ2-7
CASSPHLAGEVETQYF,TRBV12-3/TRBV12-4,TRBJ2-5
CASSYHGRDGYTF,TRBV6-2/TRBV6-3,TRBJ1-2
CASSGRTSSTDTQYF,TRBV5-1,TRBJ2-3
CASSLQWYTDTQYF,TRBV7-2,TRBJ2-3
CSARELIAGGPGHEQFF,TRBV20-1,TRBJ2-1
CASSYSPDSPLHF,TRBV6-6,TRBJ1-6
CASSCEQYF,TRBV10-1,.
CASSLEGNPYEQYF,TRBV28,.
CACSVQGYEQYF,TRBV30,TRBJ2-7
CASSEQTSGIYEQYF,TRBV6-1,.
CSARLAASDTQYF,TRBV20-1,TRBJ2-3
CASSFVRGQFF,TRBV28,TRBJ2-1
CASTNPSGSTDTQYF,TRBV7-9,TRBJ2-3